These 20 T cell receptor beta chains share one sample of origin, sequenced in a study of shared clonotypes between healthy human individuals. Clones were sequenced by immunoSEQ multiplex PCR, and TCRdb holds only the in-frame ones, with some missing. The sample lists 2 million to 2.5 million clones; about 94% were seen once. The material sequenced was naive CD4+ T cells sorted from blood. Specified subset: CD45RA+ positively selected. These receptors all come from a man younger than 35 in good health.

CDR3 loop: CASSLTRTGPYEQYF. CDR3 sequence (DNA): TGTGCCAGCAGTCTCACTAGGACAGGACCCTACGAGCAGTACTTC. V and J are TRBV6-5 and TRBJ2-7, with 7 bases aligning to TRBD1. This CDR3 region has 15 residues. J gave up 2 bases and V 5 bases, and 9 bases lay outside the gene matches. Germline CDR1 and CDR2: MNHEY and SVGAGI.

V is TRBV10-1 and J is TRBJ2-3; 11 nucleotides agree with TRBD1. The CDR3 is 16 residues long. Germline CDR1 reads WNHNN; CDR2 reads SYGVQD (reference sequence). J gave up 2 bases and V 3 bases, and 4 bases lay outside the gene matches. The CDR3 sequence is CASSDGTGGYTDTQYF. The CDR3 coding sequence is TGCGCCAGCAGTGATGGGACAGGGGGGTACACAGATACGCAGTATTTT.

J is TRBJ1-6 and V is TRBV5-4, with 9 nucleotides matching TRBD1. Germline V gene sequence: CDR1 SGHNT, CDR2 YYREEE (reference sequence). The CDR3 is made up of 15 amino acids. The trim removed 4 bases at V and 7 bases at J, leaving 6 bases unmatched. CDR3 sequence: CASSVSGTGNSPLHF. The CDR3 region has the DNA TGTGCCAGCAGCGTCTCCGGGACAGGGAATTCACCCCTCCACTTT. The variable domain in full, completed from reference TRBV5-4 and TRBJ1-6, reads ETGVTQSPTHLIKTRGQQVTLRCSSQSGHNTVSWYQQALGQGPQFIFQYYREEENGRGNFPPRFSGLQFPNYSSELNVNALELDDSALYLCASSVSGTGNSPLHFGNGTRLTVT.

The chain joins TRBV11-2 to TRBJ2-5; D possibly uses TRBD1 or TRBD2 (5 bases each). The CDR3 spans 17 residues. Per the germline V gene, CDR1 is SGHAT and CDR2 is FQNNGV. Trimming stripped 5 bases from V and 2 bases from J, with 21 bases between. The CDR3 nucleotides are TGTGCCAGCAGCCCAGGGCGAGGGGCCAGACCACAAGAGACCCAGTACTTC. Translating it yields CASSPGRGARPQETQYF.

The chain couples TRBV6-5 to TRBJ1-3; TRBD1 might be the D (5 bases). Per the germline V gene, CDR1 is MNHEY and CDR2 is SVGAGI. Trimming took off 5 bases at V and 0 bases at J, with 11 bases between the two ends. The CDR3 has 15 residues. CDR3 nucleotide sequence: TGTGCCAGCAGTCCAGACAGCTACTCTGGAAACACCATATATTTT. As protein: CASSPDSYSGNTIYF.

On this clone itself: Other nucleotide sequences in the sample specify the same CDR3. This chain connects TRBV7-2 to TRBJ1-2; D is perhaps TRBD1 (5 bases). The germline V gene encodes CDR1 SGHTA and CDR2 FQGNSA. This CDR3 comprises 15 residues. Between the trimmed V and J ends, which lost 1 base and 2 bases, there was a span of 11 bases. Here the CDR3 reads CASSLGTGLNYGYTF. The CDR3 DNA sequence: TGTGCCAGCAGCTTAGGCACAGGACTAAACTATGGCTACACCTTC.

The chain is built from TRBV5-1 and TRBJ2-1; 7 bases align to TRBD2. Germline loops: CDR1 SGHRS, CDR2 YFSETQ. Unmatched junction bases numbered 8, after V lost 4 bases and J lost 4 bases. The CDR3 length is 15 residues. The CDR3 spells CASSPGGTIYNEQFF. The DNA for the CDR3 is TGCGCCAGCAGCCCTGGCGGGACTATTTACAATGAGCAGTTCTTC.

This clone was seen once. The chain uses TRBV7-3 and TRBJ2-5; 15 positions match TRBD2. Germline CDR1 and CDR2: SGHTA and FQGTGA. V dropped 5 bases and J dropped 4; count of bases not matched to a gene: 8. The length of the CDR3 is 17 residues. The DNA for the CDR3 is TGTGCCAGCAGCCGCGGACTAGCGGGGGGGCCGCGAGAGACCCAGTACTTC. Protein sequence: CASSRGLAGGPRETQYF.

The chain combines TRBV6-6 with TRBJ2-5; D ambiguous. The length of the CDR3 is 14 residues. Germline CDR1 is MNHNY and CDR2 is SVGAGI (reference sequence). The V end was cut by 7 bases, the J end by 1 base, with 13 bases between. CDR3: CASKFTLVQETQYF. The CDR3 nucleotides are TGTGCCAGCAAATTCACACTCGTCCAAGAGACCCAGTACTTC.

CDR3 loop: CSVPQGTLGTEAFF. DNA of the CDR3: TGCAGCGTTCCGCAGGGGACCCTGGGGACTGAAGCTTTCTTT. V gene TRBV29-1 combines with J gene TRBJ1-1; D may be TRBD1 (6 bases). Germline CDR1 reads SQVTM; CDR2 reads ANQGSEA. The CDR3 consists of 14 residues. Trimming took off 5 bases at V and 5 bases at J, with 18 bases between the two ends.

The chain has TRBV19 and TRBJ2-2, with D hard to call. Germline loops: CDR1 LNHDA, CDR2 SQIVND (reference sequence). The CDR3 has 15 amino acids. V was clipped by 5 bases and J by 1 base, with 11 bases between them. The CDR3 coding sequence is TGTGCCAGTAGTCCGGCCGAGTTGAACACCGGGGAGCTGTTTTTT. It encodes CASSPAELNTGELFF.

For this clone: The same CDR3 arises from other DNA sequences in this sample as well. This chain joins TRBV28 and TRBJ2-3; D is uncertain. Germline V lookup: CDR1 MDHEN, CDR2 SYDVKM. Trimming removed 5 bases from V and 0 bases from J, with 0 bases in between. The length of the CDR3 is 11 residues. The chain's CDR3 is CASSSTDTQYF. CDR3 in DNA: TGTGCCAGCAGTAGCACAGATACGCAGTATTTT.

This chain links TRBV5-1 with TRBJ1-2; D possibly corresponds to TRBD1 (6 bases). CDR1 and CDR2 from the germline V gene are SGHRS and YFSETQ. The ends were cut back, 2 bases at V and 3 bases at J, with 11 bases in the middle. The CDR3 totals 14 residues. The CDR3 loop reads CASSLTGNDYGYTF. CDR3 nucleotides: TGCGCCAGCAGCTTAACAGGGAACGACTATGGCTACACCTTC.

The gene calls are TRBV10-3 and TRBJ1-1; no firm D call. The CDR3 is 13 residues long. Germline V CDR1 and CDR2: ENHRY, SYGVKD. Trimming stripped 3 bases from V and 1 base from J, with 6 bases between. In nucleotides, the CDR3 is TGTGCCATCAGTGACACGTGGAACACTGAAGCTTTCTTT. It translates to CAISDTWNTEAFF.

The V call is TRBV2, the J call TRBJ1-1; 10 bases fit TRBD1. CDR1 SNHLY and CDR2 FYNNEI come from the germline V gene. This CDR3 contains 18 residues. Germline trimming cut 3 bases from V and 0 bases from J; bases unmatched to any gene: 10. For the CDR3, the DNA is TGTGCCAGCAGTGACTACCGGGACAGGGGAGGGTTGAACACTGAAGCTTTCTTT. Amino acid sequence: CASSDYRDRGGLNTEAFF.

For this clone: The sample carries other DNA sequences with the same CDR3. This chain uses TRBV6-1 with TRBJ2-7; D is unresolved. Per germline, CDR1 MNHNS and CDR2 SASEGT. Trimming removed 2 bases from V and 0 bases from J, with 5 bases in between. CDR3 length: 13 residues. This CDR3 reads CASSERGSYEQYF. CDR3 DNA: TGTGCCAGCAGTGAACGAGGCTCCTACGAGCAGTACTTC.

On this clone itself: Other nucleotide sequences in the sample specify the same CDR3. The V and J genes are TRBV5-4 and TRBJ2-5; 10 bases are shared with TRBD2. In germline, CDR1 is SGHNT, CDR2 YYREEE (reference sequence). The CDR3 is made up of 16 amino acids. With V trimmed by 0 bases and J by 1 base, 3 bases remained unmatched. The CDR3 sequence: CASSLGSGGAQETQYF. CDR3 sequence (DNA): TGTGCCAGCAGCTTGGGGAGCGGGGGGGCCCAAGAGACCCAGTACTTC.

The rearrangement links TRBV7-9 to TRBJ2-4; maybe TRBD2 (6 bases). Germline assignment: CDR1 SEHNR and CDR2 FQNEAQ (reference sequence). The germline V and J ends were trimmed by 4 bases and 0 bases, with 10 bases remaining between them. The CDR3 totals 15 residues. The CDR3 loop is CASSSYGGAKNIQYF. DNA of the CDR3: TGTGCCAGCAGCTCCTACGGGGGAGCCAAAAACATTCAGTACTTC.

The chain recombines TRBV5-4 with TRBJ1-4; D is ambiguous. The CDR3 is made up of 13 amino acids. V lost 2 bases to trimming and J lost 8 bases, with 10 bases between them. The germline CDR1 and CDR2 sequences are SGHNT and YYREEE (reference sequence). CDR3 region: CASSLRDGEKLFF. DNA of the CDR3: TGTGCCAGCAGCTTACGGGATGGGGAAAAACTGTTTTTT.

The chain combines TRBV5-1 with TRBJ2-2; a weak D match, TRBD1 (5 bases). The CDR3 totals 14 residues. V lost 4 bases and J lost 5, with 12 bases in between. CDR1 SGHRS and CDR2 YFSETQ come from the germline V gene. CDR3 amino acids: CASSIDSWTGELFF. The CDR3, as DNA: TGCGCCAGCAGCATCGACAGCTGGACCGGGGAGCTGTTTTTT.